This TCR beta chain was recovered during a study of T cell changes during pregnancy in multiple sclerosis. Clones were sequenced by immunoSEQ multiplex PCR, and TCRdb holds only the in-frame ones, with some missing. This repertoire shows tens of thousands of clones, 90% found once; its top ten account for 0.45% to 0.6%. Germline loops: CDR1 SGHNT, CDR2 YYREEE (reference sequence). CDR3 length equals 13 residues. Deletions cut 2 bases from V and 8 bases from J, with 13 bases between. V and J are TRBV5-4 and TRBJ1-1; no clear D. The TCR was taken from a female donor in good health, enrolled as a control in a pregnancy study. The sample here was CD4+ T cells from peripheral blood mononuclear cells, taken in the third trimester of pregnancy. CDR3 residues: CASSLLEAKEAFF. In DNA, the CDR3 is TGTGCCAGCAGCTTATTAGAGGCAAAGGAAGCTTTCTTT.